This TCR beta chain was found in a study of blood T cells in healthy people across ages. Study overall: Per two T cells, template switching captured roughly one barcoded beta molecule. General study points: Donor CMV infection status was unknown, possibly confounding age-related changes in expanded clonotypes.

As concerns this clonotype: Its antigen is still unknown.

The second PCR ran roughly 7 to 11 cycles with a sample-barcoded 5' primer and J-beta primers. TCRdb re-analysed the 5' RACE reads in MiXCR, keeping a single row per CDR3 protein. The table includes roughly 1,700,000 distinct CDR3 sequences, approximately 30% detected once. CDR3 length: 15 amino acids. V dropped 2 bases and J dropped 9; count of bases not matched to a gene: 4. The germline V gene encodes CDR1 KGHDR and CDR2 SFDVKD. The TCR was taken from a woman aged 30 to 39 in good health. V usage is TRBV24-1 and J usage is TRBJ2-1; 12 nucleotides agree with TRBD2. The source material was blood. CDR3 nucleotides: TGTGCCACCAGTGATTCTGGGACTAGCGGGCCTGAGCAGTTCTTC. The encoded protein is CATSDSGTSGPEQFF.